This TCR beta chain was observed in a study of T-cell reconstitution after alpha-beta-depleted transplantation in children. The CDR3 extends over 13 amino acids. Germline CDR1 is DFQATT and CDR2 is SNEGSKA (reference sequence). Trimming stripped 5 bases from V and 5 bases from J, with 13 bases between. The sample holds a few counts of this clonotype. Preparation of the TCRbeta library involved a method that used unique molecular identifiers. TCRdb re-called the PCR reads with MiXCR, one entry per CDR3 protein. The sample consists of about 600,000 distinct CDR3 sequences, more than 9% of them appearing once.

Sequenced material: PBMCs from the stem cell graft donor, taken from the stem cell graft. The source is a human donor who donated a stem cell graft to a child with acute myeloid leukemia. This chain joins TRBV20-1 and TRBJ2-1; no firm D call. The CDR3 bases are TGCAGTGCTGATGGCCGATATAACAATGAGCAGTTCTTC. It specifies CSADGRYNNEQFF.